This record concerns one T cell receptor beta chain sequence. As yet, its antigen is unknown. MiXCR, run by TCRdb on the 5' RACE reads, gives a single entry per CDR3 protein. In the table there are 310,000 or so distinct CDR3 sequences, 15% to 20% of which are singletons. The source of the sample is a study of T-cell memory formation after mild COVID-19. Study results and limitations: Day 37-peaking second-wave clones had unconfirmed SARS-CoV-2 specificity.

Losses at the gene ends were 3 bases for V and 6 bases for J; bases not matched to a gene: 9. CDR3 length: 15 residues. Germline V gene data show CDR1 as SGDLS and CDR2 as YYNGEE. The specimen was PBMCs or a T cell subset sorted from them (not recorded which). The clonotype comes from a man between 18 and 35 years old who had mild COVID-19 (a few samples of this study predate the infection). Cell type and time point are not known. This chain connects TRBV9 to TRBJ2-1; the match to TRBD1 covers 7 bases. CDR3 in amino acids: CASSERQGGGNEQFF. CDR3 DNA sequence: TGTGCCAGCAGCGAAAGACAGGGTGGGGGCAATGAGCAGTTCTTC.